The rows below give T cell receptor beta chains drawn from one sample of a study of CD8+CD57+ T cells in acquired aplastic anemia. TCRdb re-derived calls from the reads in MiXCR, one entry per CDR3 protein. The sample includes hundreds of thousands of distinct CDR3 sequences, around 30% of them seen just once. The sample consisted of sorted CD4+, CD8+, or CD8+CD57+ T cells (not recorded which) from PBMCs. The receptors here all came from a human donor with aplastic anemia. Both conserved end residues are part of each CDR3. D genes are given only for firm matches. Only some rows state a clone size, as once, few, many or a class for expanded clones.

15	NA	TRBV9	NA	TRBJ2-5	CASSVVGGGFETQYF	TGTGCCAGCAGCGTAGTGGGAGGGGGCTTCGAGACCCAGTACTTC
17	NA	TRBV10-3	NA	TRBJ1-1	CAIRRRPGSGANTEAFF	TGTGCCATCAGGCGACGACCAGGGTCGGGAGCGAACACTGAAGCTTTCTTT
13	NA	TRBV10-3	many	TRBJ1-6	CAMGPGDNSPLHF	TGTGCCATGGGACCAGGTGATAATTCACCCCTCCACTTT
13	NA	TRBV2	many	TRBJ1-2	CASSARTDYGYTF	TGTGCCAGCAGTGCCCGGACAGACTATGGCTACACCTTC
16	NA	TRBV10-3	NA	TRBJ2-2	CASSFEGPRLTGELFF	TGTGCCAGCAGTTTTGAGGGGCCCCGTCTTACCGGGGAGCTGTTTTTT
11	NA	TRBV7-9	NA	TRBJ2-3	CASSPTDSQYF	TGTGCCAGCAGCCCGACAGATTCGCAGTATTTT
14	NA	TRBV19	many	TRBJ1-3	CASTPVFSGNTIYF	TGTGCCAGTACCCCGGTCTTCTCTGGAAACACCATATATTTT
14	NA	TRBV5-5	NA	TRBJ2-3	CASSSGLITDTQYF	TGTGCCAGCAGTTCGGGACTCATCACAGATACGCAGTATTTT
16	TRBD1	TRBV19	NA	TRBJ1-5	CASSSRGQGVNQPQHF	TGTGCCAGTAGTTCCAGGGGACAGGGGGTCAATCAGCCCCAGCATTTT
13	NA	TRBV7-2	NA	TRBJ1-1	CASSHGTGTEAFF	TGTGCCAGCAGCCACGGGACCGGCACTGAAGCTTTCTTT
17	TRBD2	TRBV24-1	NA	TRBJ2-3	CATSDLRVAGGTDTQYF	TGTGCCACCAGTGATTTACGGGTAGCGGGGGGCACAGATACGCAGTATTTT
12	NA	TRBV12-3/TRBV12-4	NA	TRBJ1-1	CASSFDLAWAFF	TGTGCCAGCAGTTTTGACCTCGCCTGGGCTTTCTTT
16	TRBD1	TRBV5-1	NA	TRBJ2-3	CASSIHQGASTDTQYF	TGCGCCAGCAGCATACACCAGGGGGCGAGTACAGATACGCAGTATTTT
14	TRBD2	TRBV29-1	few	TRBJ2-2	CSVALSGGTGELFF	TGCAGCGTTGCTTTGAGCGGGGGGACCGGGGAGCTGTTTTTT
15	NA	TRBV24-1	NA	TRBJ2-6	CATSDLTYGANVLTF	TGTGCCACCAGTGATTTGACGTATGGGGCCAACGTCCTGACTTTC
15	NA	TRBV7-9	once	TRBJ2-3	CASSFPVLGPDTQYF	TGTGCCAGCAGCTTCCCCGTTCTGGGCCCAGATACGCAGTATTTT
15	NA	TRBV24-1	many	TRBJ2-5	CATSDLGRDEETQYF	TGTGCCACCAGTGATTTGGGCAGGGATGAAGAGACCCAGTACTTC
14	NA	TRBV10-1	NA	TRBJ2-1	CASSETRIHDEQFF	TGCGCCAGCAGTGAGACCCGAATTCACGATGAGCAGTTCTTC
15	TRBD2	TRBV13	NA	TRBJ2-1	CASTPGTRIVNEQFF	TGTGCCAGCACCCCCGGGACTAGAATAGTCAATGAGCAGTTCTTC
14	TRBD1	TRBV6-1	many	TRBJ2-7	CASSLPGTGKEQYF	TGTGCCAGCAGTCTACCCGGGACAGGGAAAGAGCAGTACTTC
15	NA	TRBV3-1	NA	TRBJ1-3	CASSQLRGSGDTIYF	TGTGCCAGCAGCCAACTTCGGGGATCCGGAGACACCATATATTTT
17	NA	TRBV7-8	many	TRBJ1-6	CASSLVVASSYNSPLHF	TGTGCCAGCAGCTTAGTGGTGGCGAGCTCCTATAATTCACCCCTCCACTTT
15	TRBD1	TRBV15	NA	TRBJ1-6	CATSSADRGNSPLHF	TGTGCCACCAGCAGCGCGGACAGGGGGAATTCACCCCTCCACTTT
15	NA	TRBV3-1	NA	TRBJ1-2	CASSQEYGKPYGYTF	TGTGCCAGCAGCCAAGAATACGGAAAACCATATGGCTACACCTTC
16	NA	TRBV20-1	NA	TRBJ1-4	CSARDLGVGTNEKLFF	TGCAGTGCTAGAGATTTGGGGGTTGGTACTAATGAAAAACTGTTTTTT
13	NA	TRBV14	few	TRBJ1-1	CASSQGRGAEAFF	TGTGCCAGCAGCCAAGGTCGGGGCGCTGAAGCTTTCTTT
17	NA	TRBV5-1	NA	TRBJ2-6	CASSLTGRPSGANVLTF	TGCGCCAGCAGCTTGACTGGCAGACCCTCTGGGGCCAACGTCCTGACTTTC
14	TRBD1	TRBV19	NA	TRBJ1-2	CASSVTGTDYGYTF	TGTGCCAGTAGTGTCACCGGGACAGACTATGGCTACACCTTC
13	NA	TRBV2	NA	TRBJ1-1	CASTEIGGTEAFF	TGTGCCAGCACTGAAATCGGGGGGACTGAAGCTTTCTTT
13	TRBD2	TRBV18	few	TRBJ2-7	CASSPSRGGEQYF	TGTGCCAGCTCACCTAGTCGGGGGGGCGAGCAGTACTTC
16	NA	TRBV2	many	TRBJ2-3	CASRKGPGTGTDTQYF	TGTGCCAGCAGGAAGGGACCCGGGACGGGCACAGATACGCAGTATTTT
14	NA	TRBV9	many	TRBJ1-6	CASSVASYNSPLHF	TGTGCCAGCAGCGTAGCCTCCTATAATTCACCCCTCCACTTT
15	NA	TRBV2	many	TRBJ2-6	CASTESGSGANVLTF	TGTGCCAGCACCGAATCGGGCTCTGGGGCCAACGTCCTGACTTTC
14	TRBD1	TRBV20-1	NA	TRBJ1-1	CSAPWTGSGTEAFF	TGCAGTGCTCCCTGGACAGGGTCGGGCACTGAAGCTTTCTTT
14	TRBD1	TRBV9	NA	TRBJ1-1	CASSPGQGETEAFF	TGTGCCAGCAGCCCTGGACAGGGCGAGACTGAAGCTTTCTTT
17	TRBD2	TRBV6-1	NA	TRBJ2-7	CASSEGASGTPPYEQYF	TGTGCCAGCAGTGAAGGGGCTAGCGGGACACCCCCCTACGAGCAGTACTTC
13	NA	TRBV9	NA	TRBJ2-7	CASSVDEGKEQYF	TGTGCCAGCAGCGTAGACGAGGGCAAGGAGCAGTACTTC
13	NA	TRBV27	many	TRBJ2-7	CASSPKGPYEQYF	TGTGCCAGCAGCCCAAAGGGTCCTTACGAGCAGTACTTC
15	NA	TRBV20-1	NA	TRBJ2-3	CSARDRTTSTDTQYF	TGCAGTGCTAGAGACCGCACAACTAGCACAGATACGCAGTATTTT
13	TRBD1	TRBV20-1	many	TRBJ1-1	CSVRQGSGTEAFF	TGCAGTGTTCGACAGGGGAGCGGTACTGAAGCTTTCTTT
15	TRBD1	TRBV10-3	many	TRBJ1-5	CAISATGADSQPQHF	TGTGCCATCAGTGCTACAGGGGCCGATAGTCAGCCCCAGCATTTT
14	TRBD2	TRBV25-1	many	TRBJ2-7	CASSVLAGAYEQYF	TGTGCCAGCAGTGTGTTAGCGGGAGCCTACGAGCAGTACTTC
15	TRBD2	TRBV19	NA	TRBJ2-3	CASSIPGGITDTQYF	TGTGCCAGTAGTATACCGGGAGGGATCACAGATACGCAGTATTTT
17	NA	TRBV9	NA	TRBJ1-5	CASRTGSTGRENQPQHF	TGTGCCAGCAGGACCGGTAGTACCGGACGGGAAAATCAGCCCCAGCATTTT
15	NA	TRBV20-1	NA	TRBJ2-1	CSASLDRSSYNEQFF	TGCAGTGCTAGTCTAGACAGGAGCTCCTACAATGAGCAGTTCTTC
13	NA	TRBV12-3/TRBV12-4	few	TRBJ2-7	CASSFRGGVEQYF	TGTGCCAGCAGTTTCCGAGGGGGGGTCGAGCAGTACTTC
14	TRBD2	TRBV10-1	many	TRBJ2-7	CASSEAGGSLEQYF	TGCGCCAGCAGTGAAGCTGGCGGGAGTCTCGAGCAGTACTTC
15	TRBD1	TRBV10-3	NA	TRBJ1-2	CAISDSGQGDYGYTF	TGTGCCATCAGTGACTCTGGACAGGGGGACTATGGCTACACCTTC